This T cell receptor (beta chain) was captured in a study of T cell changes during pregnancy in multiple sclerosis. TCRdb keeps only in-frame clones here, not all; method: immunoSEQ multiplex PCR. The profile shows 45,000 to 50,000 clones, about 90% of them singletons. CDR3 length: 16 residues. V was clipped by 1 base and J by 0 bases, with 12 bases between them. The V gene's germline CDR1 is MGHDK and CDR2 SYGVNS. This TCR derives from a female donor in good health, enrolled as a control in a pregnancy study. The rearrangement uses TRBV25-1 and TRBJ1-1; possibly TRBD1 for D (5 bases). The sample here was CD4+ T cells from peripheral blood mononuclear cells, taken in the second trimester of pregnancy. As DNA, the CDR3 is TGTGCCAGCAGTGAATTACGATCAGGGATGAACACTGAAGCTTTCTTT. Translating it yields CASSELRSGMNTEAFF.